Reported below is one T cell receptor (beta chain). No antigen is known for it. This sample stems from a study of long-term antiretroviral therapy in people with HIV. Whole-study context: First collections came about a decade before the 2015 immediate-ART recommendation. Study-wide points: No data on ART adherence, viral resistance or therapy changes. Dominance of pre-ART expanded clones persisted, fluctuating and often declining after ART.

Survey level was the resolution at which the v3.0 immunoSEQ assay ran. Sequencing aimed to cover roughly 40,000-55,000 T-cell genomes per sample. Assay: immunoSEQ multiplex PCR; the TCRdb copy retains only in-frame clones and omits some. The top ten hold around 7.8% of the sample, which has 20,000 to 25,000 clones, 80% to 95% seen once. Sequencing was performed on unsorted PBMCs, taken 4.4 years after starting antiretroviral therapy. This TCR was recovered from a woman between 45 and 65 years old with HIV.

The CDR3 DNA sequence: TGTGCCAGCAGTTTATTAGGGCCAAATTCACCCCTCCACTTT. Translated, it gives CASSLLGPNSPLHF. The rearrangement joins TRBV6-5 to TRBJ1-6, with unresolved D. Germline V CDR1 and CDR2: MNHEY, SVGAGI. The germline V and J ends were trimmed by 4 bases and 7 bases, with 11 bases remaining between them. The CDR3 is 14 amino acids.